A single sample is the source of the 3 T cell receptor beta chains below, sequenced in a study of siplizumab effects on memory and regulatory T cells. Profiling relied on immunoSEQ multiplex PCR, and the TCRdb table lists in-frame clones only, not all of them. The table includes more than 70,000 clones, 85% to 95% detected once. Sequenced input: CD8+ T cells sorted from blood. The receptors come from a human donor in good health.

The chain carries TRBV5-1 and TRBJ2-4; D not certain. Germline values: CDR1 SGHRS, CDR2 YFSETQ. The CDR3 is 15 amino acids. Trimming pared 4 bases from V and 0 bases from J, leaving 11 bases between. The CDR3 loop is CASSETMPAKNIQYF. Here the CDR3 DNA reads TGCGCCAGCAGCGAAACTATGCCAGCCAAAAACATTCAGTACTTC.

Concerning this clone: An end of the junction does not agree with germline; a read error may underlie this. This chain uses TRBV7-7 with TRBJ2-3, with TRBD2 as a possible D gene (6 bases). The CDR3 has 19 residues. CDR1 is SSHAT, CDR2 FNYEAQ, per germline (reference sequence). The CDR3 reads CASSPAPTSPSTGTDTQYF. As DNA, the CDR3 is TGTGCTAGCAGCCCCGCACCAACTAGCCCATCAACCGGAACTGATACGCAGTATTTT.

This rearrangement joins TRBV2 to TRBJ2-2; 11 bases align to TRBD1. V lost 3 bases, J lost 7 bases, and 13 bases stayed unmatched. Germline V lookup: CDR1 SNHLY, CDR2 FYNNEI. The CDR3 contains 18 residues. CDR3 residues: CASSEEAPDRGRLGELFF. Written as DNA, the CDR3 is TGTGCCAGCAGTGAGGAGGCTCCGGACAGGGGGCGCCTCGGGGAGCTGTTTTTT.